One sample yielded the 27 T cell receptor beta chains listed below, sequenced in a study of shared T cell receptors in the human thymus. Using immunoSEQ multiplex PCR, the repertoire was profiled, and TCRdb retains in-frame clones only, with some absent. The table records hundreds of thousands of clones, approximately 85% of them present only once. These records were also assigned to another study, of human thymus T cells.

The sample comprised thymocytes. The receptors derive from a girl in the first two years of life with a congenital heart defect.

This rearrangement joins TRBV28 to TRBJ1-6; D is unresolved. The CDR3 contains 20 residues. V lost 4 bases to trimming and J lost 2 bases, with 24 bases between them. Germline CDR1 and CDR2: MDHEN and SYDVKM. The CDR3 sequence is CASSSVYQDPRRAYNSPLHF. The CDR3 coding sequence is TGTGCCAGCAGTTCAGTCTATCAGGATCCTAGGAGGGCCTATAATTCACCCCTCCACTTT.

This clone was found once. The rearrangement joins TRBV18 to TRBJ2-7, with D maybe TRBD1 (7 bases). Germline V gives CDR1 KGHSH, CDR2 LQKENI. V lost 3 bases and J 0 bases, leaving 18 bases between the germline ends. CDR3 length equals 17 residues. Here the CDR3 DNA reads TGTGCCAGCTCACCTTCCCGGAGGGGGACAGTCTCCTACGAGCAGTACTTC. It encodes CASSPSRRGTVSYEQYF.

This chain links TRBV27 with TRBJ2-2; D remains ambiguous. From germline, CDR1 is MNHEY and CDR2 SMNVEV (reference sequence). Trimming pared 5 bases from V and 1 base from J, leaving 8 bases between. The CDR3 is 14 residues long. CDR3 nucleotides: TGTGCCAGCAGTCACTCCCTGAACACCGGGGAGCTGTTTTTT. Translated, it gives CASSHSLNTGELFF.

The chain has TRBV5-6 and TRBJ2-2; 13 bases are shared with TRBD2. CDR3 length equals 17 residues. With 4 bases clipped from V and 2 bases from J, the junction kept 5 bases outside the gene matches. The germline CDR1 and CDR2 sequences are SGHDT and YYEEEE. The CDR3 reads CASSGWTSGGNTGELFF. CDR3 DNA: TGTGCCAGCAGCGGGTGGACTAGCGGGGGTAACACCGGGGAGCTGTTTTTT.

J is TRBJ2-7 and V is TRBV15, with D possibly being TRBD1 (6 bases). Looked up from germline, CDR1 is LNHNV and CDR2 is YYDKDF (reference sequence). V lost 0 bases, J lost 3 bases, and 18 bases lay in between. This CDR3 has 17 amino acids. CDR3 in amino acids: CATSRDTVTGSVYEQYF. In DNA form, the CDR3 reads TGTGCCACCAGCAGAGATACGGTTACAGGGAGCGTCTACGAGCAGTACTTC.

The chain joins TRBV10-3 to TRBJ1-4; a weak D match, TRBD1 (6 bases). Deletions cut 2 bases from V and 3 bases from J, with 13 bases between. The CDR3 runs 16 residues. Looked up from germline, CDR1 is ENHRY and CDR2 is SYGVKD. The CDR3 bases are TGTGCCATCAGTGAGCCGAGTAGACAGGCTAATGAAAAACTGTTTTTT. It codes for CAISEPSRQANEKLFF.

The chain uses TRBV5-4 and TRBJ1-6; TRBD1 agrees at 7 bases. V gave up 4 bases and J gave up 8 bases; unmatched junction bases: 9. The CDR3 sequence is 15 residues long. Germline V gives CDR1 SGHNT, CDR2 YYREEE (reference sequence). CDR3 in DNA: TGTGCCAGCAGCACCGCGGGACAGATCTATTCACCCCTCCACTTT. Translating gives CASSTAGQIYSPLHF.

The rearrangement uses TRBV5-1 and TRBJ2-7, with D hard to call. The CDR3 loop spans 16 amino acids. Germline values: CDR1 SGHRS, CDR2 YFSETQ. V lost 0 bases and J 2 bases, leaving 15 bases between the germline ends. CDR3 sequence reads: CASSLDGGVTAYEQYF. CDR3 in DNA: TGCGCCAGCAGCTTGGACGGCGGTGTCACCGCCTACGAGCAGTACTTC.

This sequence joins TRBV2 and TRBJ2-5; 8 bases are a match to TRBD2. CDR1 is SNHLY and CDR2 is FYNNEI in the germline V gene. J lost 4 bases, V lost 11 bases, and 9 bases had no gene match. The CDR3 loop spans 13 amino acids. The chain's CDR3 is CAVPGGRLETQYF. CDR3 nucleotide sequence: TGTGCCGTCCCGGGGGGGCGCTTAGAGACCCAGTACTTC.

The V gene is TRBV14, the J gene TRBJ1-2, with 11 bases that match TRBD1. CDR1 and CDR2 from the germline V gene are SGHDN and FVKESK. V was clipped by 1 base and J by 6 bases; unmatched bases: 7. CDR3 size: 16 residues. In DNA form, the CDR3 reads TGTGCCAGCAGCCAAGTTCGGACAGGGGGCGATGATGGCTACACCTTC. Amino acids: CASSQVRTGGDDGYTF.

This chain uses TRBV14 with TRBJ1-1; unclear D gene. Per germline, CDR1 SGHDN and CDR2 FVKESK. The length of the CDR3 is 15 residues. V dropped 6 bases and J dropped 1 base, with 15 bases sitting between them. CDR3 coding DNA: TGTGCCAGCAGACAGAGACGGACTCCGAACACTGAAGCTTTCTTT. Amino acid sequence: CASRQRRTPNTEAFF.

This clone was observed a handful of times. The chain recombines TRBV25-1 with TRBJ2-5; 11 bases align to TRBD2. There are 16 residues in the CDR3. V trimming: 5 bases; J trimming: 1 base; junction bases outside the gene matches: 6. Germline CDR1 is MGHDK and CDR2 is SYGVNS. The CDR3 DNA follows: TGTGCCAGCAGTCCACCTAGCGGGGGGTGCCAAGAGACCCAGTACTTC. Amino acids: CASSPPSGGCQETQYF. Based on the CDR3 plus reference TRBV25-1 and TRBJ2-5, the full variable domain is EADIYQTPRYLVIGTGKKITLECSQTMGHDKMYWYQQDPGMELHLIHYSYGVNSTEKGDLSSESTVSRIRTEHFPLTLESARPSHTSQYLCASSPPSGGCQETQYFGPGTRLLVL.

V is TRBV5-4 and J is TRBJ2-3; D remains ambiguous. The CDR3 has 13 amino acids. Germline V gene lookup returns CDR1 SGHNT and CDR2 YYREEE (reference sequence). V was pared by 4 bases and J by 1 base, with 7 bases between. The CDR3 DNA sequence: TGTGCCAGCAGCAACCGGGGCACAGATACGCAGTATTTT. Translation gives CASSNRGTDTQYF.

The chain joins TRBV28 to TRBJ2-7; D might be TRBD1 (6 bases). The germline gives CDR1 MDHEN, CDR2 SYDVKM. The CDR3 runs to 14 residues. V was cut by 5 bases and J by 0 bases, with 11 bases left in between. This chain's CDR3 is CASSRQDPSYEQYF. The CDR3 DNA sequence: TGTGCCAGCAGTCGACAGGACCCCTCCTACGAGCAGTACTTC.

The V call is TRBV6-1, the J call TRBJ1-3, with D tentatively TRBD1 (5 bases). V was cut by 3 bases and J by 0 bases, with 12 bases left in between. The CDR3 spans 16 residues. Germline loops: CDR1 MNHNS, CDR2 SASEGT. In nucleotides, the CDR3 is TGTGCCAGCAGTGATGGGGCAGCCCTCTCTGGAAACACCATATATTTT. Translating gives CASSDGAALSGNTIYF.

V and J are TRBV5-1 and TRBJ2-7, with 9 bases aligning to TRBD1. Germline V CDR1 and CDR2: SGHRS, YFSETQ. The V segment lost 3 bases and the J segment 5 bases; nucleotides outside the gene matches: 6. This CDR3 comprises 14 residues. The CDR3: CASSSRDRVNEQYF. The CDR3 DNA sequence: TGCGCCAGCAGCTCCCGGGACAGGGTTAACGAGCAGTACTTC.

The CDR3 bases are TGTGCCAGCACTCAACAGTTAAGCTCCTATAATTCACCCCTCCACTTT. The encoded protein is CASTQQLSSYNSPLHF. The chain links TRBV28 to TRBJ1-6, with D unresolved. The CDR3 runs to 16 residues. Germline CDR1 reads MDHEN; CDR2 reads SYDVKM. The V end lost 7 bases, the J end lost 0 bases, and 13 bases lay between the germline ends.

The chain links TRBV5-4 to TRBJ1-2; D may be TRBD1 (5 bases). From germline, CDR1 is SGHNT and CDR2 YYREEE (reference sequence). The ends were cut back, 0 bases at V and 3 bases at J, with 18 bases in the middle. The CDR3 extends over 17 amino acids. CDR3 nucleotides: TGTGCCAGCAGCTTGGGGCAGGGCGGAGGGCAAGACTATGGCTACACCTTC. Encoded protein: CASSLGQGGGQDYGYTF. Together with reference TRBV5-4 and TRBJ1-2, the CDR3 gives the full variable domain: ETGVTQSPTHLIKTRGQQVTLRCSSQSGHNTVSWYQQALGQGPQFIFQYYREEENGRGNFPPRFSGLQFPNYSSELNVNALELDDSALYLCASSLGQGGGQDYGYTFGSGTRLTVV.

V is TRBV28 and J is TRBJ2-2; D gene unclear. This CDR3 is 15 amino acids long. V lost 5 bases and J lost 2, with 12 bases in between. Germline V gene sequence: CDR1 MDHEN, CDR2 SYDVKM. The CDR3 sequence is CASSPPGLNTGELFF. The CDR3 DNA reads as TGTGCCAGCAGTCCCCCGGGTCTCAACACCGGGGAGCTGTTTTTT.

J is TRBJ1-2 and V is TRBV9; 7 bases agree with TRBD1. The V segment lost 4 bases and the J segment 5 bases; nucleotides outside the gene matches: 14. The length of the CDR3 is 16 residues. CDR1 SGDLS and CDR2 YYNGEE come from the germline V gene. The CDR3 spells CASSPPDTGVHYGYTF. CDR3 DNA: TGTGCCAGCAGCCCACCAGACACAGGGGTACATTATGGCTACACCTTC.

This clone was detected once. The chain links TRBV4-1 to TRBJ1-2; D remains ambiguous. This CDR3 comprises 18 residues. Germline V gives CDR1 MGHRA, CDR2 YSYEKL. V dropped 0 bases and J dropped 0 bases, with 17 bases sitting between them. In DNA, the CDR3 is TGCGCCAGCAGCCAAGAGAGACTCGAGGGAGGGTCTAACTATGGCTACACCTTC. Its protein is CASSQERLEGGSNYGYTF.

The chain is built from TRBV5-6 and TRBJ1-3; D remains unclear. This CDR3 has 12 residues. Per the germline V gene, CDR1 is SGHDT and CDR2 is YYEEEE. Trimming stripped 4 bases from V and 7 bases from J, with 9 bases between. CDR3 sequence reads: CASSPRGNTIYF. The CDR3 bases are TGTGCCAGCAGCCCGCGCGGGAACACCATATATTTT.

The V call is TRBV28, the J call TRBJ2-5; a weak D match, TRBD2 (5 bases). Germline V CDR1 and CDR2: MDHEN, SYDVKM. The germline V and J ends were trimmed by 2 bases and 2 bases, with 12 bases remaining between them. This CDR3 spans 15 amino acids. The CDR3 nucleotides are TGTGCCAGCAGTTTAAGGCGGGTGGGGCAAGAGACCCAGTACTTC. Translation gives CASSLRRVGQETQYF.

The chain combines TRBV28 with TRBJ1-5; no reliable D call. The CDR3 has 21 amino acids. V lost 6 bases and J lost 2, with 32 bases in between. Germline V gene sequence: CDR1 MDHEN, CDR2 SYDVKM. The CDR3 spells CASSAELNWTARCRGNQPQHF. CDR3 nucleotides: TGTGCCAGCAGCGCTGAACTTAACTGGACTGCAAGATGTAGGGGCAATCAGCCCCAGCATTTT. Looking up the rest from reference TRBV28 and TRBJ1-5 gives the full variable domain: DVKVTQSSRYLVKRTGEKVFLECVQDMDHENMFWYRQDPGLGLRLIYFSYDVKMKEKGDIPEGYSVSREKKERFSLILESASTNQTSMYLCASSAELNWTARCRGNQPQHFGDGTRLSIL.

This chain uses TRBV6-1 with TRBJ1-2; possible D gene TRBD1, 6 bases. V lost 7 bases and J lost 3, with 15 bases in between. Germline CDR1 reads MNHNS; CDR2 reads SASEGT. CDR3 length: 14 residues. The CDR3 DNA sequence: TGTGCCAGCACCCGGACAGAGACATACTATGGCTACACCTTC. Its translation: CASTRTETYYGYTF.

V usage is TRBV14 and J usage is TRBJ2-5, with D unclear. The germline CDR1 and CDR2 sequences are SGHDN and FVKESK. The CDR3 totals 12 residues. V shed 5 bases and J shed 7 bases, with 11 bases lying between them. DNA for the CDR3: TGTGCCAGCAGCTACCCATCCGGGACCCAGTACTTC. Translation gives CASSYPSGTQYF.

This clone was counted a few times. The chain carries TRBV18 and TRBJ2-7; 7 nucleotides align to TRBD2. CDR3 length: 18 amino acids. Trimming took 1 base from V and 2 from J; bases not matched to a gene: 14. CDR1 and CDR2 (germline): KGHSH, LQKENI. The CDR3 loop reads CASSPHWRGGKWPYEQYF. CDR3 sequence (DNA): TGTGCCAGCTCACCACATTGGAGGGGAGGGAAGTGGCCCTACGAGCAGTACTTC.